Detailed here is one T cell receptor beta chain. This clonotype was observed many times. Its antigen remains undetermined. Nothing much larger sits one base from this clone, and base qualities are not available. The data belong to a study of read filtering for tumor transcriptome and immune sequencing (dated by TCRdb to about 2020). About the study as a whole: The cohort was composed of 17 to 20 male and 14 female patients, with a mean age of approximately 66 years and an age range of roughly 40 to 80. By revised international staging, 8 or 9 patients were R-ISS I, 15 to 20 were R-ISS II and more than five were R-ISS III. After DNase treatment, whole-transcriptome libraries were prepared with the TruSeq RNA Access Library Prep Kit. TCR-region mapped reads per sample ranged from about 4.05 to 10.27 million with IR-seq versus only about 75 to 1,400 with RNA-seq. Using the same bone marrow samples, the study ran both targeted immune repertoire sequencing and bulk whole-transcriptome sequencing and then compared the TCR repertoires from each method. One of the main goals was to work out a read-filtering strategy for immune repertoire data, in particular whether clonotypes backed by only a single read should be removed. What the work shows at the level of the full study, not this receptor alone: The sorted CD138-negative fraction was a mixed bone marrow immune population, not purified T cells. IR-seq captured clonotypes at much higher depth and more reliably than RNA-seq, and smaller IR-seq throughput sufficed to identify most shared clonotypes. The correlation between IR-seq and RNA-seq shared clonotype proportions was increased by removal of single-read clonotypes. Single-read clonotypes made up 80% to 85% of clonotypes but 3% to 3.5% of total reads in IR-seq, and just under 75% of clonotypes and approximately 47% of reads in RNA-seq.

Each patient had bone marrow sampled at the time of active disease. Ficoll-Hypaque density gradient centrifugation was used to isolate bone marrow mononuclear cells. CD138-negative cells were obtained by negative selection after labeling with CD138 magnetic microbeads on a MACS separator, removing myeloma plasma cells. The purity of the isolated cells was checked by flow cytometry with CD138 antibodies on an Attune NxT. Total RNA was extracted with TRIzol reagent and quantified with a NanoDrop spectrophotometer. Paired RNA-seq and IR-seq were performed on each patient's CD138-negative bone marrow sample. The CDR3 covers 14 residues, taking in both the cysteine and the phenylalanine. The read is trimmed to its CDR3 DNA, 42 bases read in frame from base 1. According to the germline V gene, CDR1 reads MDHEN and CDR2 reads SYDVKM. V gives up 2 bases and J gives up 6 bases, and the segment between their germline ends measures 11 bases.

TCR libraries were constructed from roughly 0.4 ug RNA using the Immunoverse kit, and molecular barcoded adaptors covering alpha/delta and beta/gamma chains were employed. TCR library preparation used the same RNA that was used for transcriptome sequencing. An Illumina HiSeq 4000 with 2 x 150 cycles was used to sequence the TCR libraries. The paper's data handling went like this. With MiXCR, TCR reads were aligned to human V, D, J and C references and assembled into CDR3 clonotypes, with quality filtering and error correction included. The tcR package in R was used for analysis of clonotype counts and gene usage diversity. For inspection of raw mapping reads, RNA-seq reads were mapped by STAR aligner version 2.5.3a onto GRCh37 of the human genome. To test how sequencing depth affects detected clonotypes, IR-seq fastq files were randomly downsampled with Seqtk 1.3. TCRdb reprocessed the public reads (quality trimming at Q25 with fastp, clone calling with MiXCR) and kept in-frame beta chains. Rows matching on CDR3 protein sequence are summarized as one entry with the most common DNA and genes. TCRdb's processing, not the authors', yielded these V and J calls. The sample includes 40,000 to 50,000 distinct CDR3 sequences, with roughly 13% observed a single time. The ten largest account for about 30% of the sample.

The sequencing input was a population of CD138-negative cells sorted from bone marrow. The cell subset or site tag for this specimen amounts to: bone marrow mononuclear cells depleted of CD138+ plasma/myeloma cells by negative magnetic selection. The TCR was taken from a donor aged 40 or over with multiple myeloma. The receptor chain draws on TRBV28 and TRBJ2-4; the D gene cannot be resolved reliably. The CDR3 protein: CASSLESPPNIQYF. The nucleotide sequence reads as follows: TGTGCCAGCAGTTTAGAGAGCCCTCCAAACATTCAGTACTTC.